A single sample gave rise to the 30 T cell receptor beta chains below, sequenced in a study of cytomegalovirus exposure and HLA in healthy donors. Primers: 60 Vbeta forward and 13 Jbeta reverse. Assay used: immunoSEQ multiplex PCR; TCRdb lists only in-frame clones, some missing. The table lists over 150,000 clones, 80% of them singletons. Sequencing used PBMCs. The receptors shown here come from a man under 40 in good health and CMV-seronegative.

This chain joins TRBV11-3 and TRBJ2-7, with TRBD2 matching 10 bases. The V gene end was trimmed by 5 bases and the J gene end by 0 bases; junction bases not matched to a gene: 7. Germline V gene data show CDR1 as SGHNT and CDR2 as YENEEA. CDR3 length: 16 amino acids. The CDR3 is CASSKGIAGGSYEQYF. In DNA, the CDR3 is TGTGCCAGCAGCAAGGGGATAGCGGGGGGCTCCTACGAGCAGTACTTC.

This clone was seen just once. The chain has TRBV6-1 and TRBJ2-7; a possible D gene is TRBD1 (6 bases). Germline CDR1 reads MNHNS; CDR2 reads SASEGT. The CDR3 spans 15 residues. V lost 6 bases to trimming and J lost 2 bases, with 17 bases between them. The CDR3 DNA sequence: TGTGCCAGCAGCCCCCTACGGACAGCCACCTACGAGCAGTACTTC. This encodes CASSPLRTATYEQYF.

This chain uses TRBV5-1 with TRBJ1-1, with D maybe TRBD1 (6 bases). Germline V gene lookup returns CDR1 SGHRS and CDR2 YFSETQ. The CDR3 sequence is 15 residues long. Trimming took 0 bases from V and 2 from J, leaving 11 bases between them. CDR3 sequence: CASSLVGGANTEAFF. The CDR3 DNA sequence: TGCGCCAGCAGCTTGGTGGGGGGGGCTAACACTGAAGCTTTCTTT.

This chain joins TRBV27 and TRBJ2-3; TRBD2 agrees at 9 bases. Per germline, CDR1 MNHEY and CDR2 SMNVEV (reference sequence). The V and J ends lost 10 bases and 0 bases, in that order; junction bases with no gene match: 5. This CDR3 region has 14 residues. The CDR3 sequence is CANRGGASTDTQYF. CDR3 DNA: TGTGCCAACCGCGGGGGGGCGAGCACAGATACGCAGTATTTT.

The chain recombines TRBV13 with TRBJ1-1; 9 positions match TRBD1. The germline CDR1 and CDR2 sequences are PRHDT and FYEKMQ (reference sequence). The CDR3 runs 17 residues. V was pared by 5 bases and J by 1 base, with 11 bases of the junction left unmatched. CDR3 sequence: CASSPQGTGLGNTEAFF. CDR3 sequence (DNA): TGTGCCAGCAGCCCCCAGGGGACAGGGCTGGGGAACACTGAAGCTTTCTTT.

This clone showed up just once. The chain is built from TRBV7-2 and TRBJ1-2; D call uncertain. This CDR3 spans 13 amino acids. Trimming removed 4 bases at V and 6 bases at J, with 12 bases between. Germline lookup yields CDR1 SGHTA and CDR2 FQGNSA. CDR3 region: CASSSAYADGYTF. CDR3 DNA: TGTGCCAGCAGCTCCGCTTATGCAGATGGCTACACCTTC.

The J gene is TRBJ1-5, the V gene TRBV28, with D hard to call. The CDR3 length is 14 residues. Per germline, CDR1 MDHEN and CDR2 SYDVKM. Between the trimmed V and J ends, which lost 5 bases and 2 bases, there was a span of 10 bases. CDR3 sequence (DNA): TGTGCCAGCAGTATGAACGGGGGCAATCAGCCCCAGCATTTT. Translation gives CASSMNGGNQPQHF. The entire variable domain, with the rest obtained from reference TRBV28 and TRBJ1-5, is as follows: DVKVTQSSRYLVKRTGEKVFLECVQDMDHENMFWYRQDPGLGLRLIYFSYDVKMKEKGDIPEGYSVSREKKERFSLILESASTNQTSMYLCASSMNGGNQPQHFGDGTRLSIL.

This chain links TRBV5-4 with TRBJ2-2; 8 positions match TRBD2. CDR1 SGHNT and CDR2 YYREEE come from the germline V gene (reference sequence). The CDR3 runs to 16 residues. V lost 1 base and J lost 5; bases outside the gene matches: 7. CDR3 protein: CASSLIGRARTGELFF. CDR3 DNA: TGTGCCAGCAGCTTGATCGGGAGGGCCCGGACCGGGGAGCTGTTTTTT.

The rearrangement joins TRBV2 to TRBJ2-1; 8 bases fit TRBD2. V lost 5 bases to trimming and J lost 5 bases; unmatched junction nucleotides: 8. The CDR3 runs to 15 residues. From germline, CDR1 is SNHLY and CDR2 FYNNEI. Here the CDR3 reads CASSRWREVDNEQFF. In DNA form, the CDR3 reads TGTGCCAGCAGTCGCTGGCGGGAGGTGGACAATGAGCAGTTCTTC.

This clone was recorded a few times. The chain carries TRBV7-9 and TRBJ2-4; D is unresolved. The CDR3 has 14 residues. Germline V lookup: CDR1 SEHNR, CDR2 FQNEAQ (reference sequence). V gave up 5 bases and J gave up 0 bases, with 8 bases separating them. CDR3 coding DNA: TGTGCCAGCAGCCGAGAAATAGCCAAAAACATTCAGTACTTC. Translation: CASSREIAKNIQYF.

The gene calls are TRBV5-1 and TRBJ2-1, with 7 bases lining up with TRBD1. J gave up 6 bases and V 0 bases, and 6 bases lay outside the gene matches. CDR1 and CDR2 from the germline V gene are SGHRS and YFSETQ. This CDR3 has 15 residues. CDR3 sequence (DNA): TGCGCCAGCAGCTTGGGACAGGGAAGGGCCAATGAGCAGTTCTTC. Encoded protein: CASSLGQGRANEQFF.

V and J are TRBV6-5 and TRBJ1-5; D uncertain. Trimming stripped 0 bases from V and 5 bases from J, with 5 bases between. The CDR3 sequence is 13 residues long. The germline gives CDR1 MNHEY, CDR2 SVGAGI. The CDR3 here is CASSYSFDQPQHF. For the CDR3, the DNA is TGTGCCAGCAGTTACTCCTTTGATCAGCCCCAGCATTTT.

About this clone itself: The junction differs from germline at one of its ends, possibly a read error. V is TRBV7-9 and J is TRBJ2-1; 9 bases are a match to TRBD1. CDR3 length: 15 residues. Looked up from germline, CDR1 is SEHNR and CDR2 is FQNEAQ (reference sequence). The CDR3 nucleotides read TGTTCCAGCAGCCCCCGACAGGGGGCCTACAATGAGCAGTTCTTC. Translated: CSSSPRQGAYNEQFF.

The gene calls are TRBV19 and TRBJ1-4, with 7 bases lining up with TRBD1. Germline trimming cut 4 bases from V and 4 bases from J; bases unmatched to any gene: 6. Germline values: CDR1 LNHDA, CDR2 SQIVND (reference sequence). The CDR3 length is 15 residues. The CDR3: CASSSRDSLNEKLFF. Written as DNA, the CDR3 is TGTGCCAGTAGTAGCCGGGACAGCCTTAATGAAAAACTGTTTTTT.

The chain recombines TRBV7-2 with TRBJ1-3, with a weak D call TRBD1 (6 bases). There are 15 residues in the CDR3. Germline CDR1 is SGHTA and CDR2 is FQGNSA. Trimming took off 2 bases at V and 3 bases at J, with 11 bases between the two ends. The CDR3 DNA reads as TGTGCCAGCAGCTTATGGGGGGGCGGTGGAAACACCATATATTTT. It yields the protein CASSLWGGGGNTIYF.

V usage is TRBV11-3 and J usage is TRBJ2-6, with D possibly being TRBD1 (8 bases). With 9 bases removed from V and 0 bases from J, the gap between germline ends came to 24 bases. The CDR3 is 19 residues long. Germline CDR1 is SGHNT and CDR2 is YENEEA. This CDR3 is CARGGTAGGRSSGANVLTF. The CDR3 DNA reads as TGTGCCAGGGGGGGGACCGCAGGGGGCCGGAGCTCTGGGGCCAACGTCCTGACTTTC.

The chain uses TRBV29-1 and TRBJ2-7, with 8 bases matching TRBD2. The CDR3 loop spans 13 amino acids. With V trimmed by 5 bases and J by 4 bases, 7 bases remained unmatched. Germline V CDR1 and CDR2: SQVTM, ANQGSEA. The CDR3 DNA is TGCAGCGTTTCAGCCCCGGGGGGGTACGAGCAGTACTTC. Encoded protein: CSVSAPGGYEQYF.

Only a few counts were recorded for this clone. The chain links TRBV27 to TRBJ1-1; tentative D call: TRBD1 (6 bases). CDR1 MNHEY and CDR2 SMNVEV come from the germline V gene (reference sequence). V gave up 3 bases and J gave up 7 bases, with 15 bases separating them. The CDR3 is made up of 14 amino acids. CDR3 DNA: TGTGCCAGCAGTTTTTGGGGGGGGGCGAGTGAAGCTTTCTTT. Translated: CASSFWGGASEAFF.

This clone was counted between two and nine times. This chain uses TRBV5-1 with TRBJ2-5; possibly TRBD2 for D (7 bases). The germline gives CDR1 SGHRS, CDR2 YFSETQ. This CDR3 contains 13 residues. V gave up 4 bases and J gave up 4 bases, with 11 bases separating them. CDR3 amino acids: CASSIGGRETQYF. The CDR3 DNA follows: TGCGCCAGCAGCATCGGGGGGCGAGAGACCCAGTACTTC.

This clone was counted once. The chain couples TRBV7-7 to TRBJ2-1; 9 bases are a match to TRBD2. V lost 8 bases, J lost 10 bases, and 9 bases stayed unmatched. Germline V gene data show CDR1 as SSHAT and CDR2 as FNYEAQ (reference sequence). The CDR3 length is 13 residues. CDR3 protein: CASSAGGIGEQFF. CDR3 nucleotide sequence: TGTGCCAGCTCCGCGGGAGGGATAGGGGAGCAGTTCTTC.

The V gene is TRBV5-4, the J gene TRBJ2-2; perhaps TRBD1 as D (5 bases). The germline V and J ends were trimmed by 0 bases and 0 bases, with 6 bases remaining between them. The germline CDR1 and CDR2 sequences are SGHNT and YYREEE (reference sequence). CDR3 size: 15 residues. CDR3: CASSLDRSNTGELFF. In DNA, the CDR3 is TGTGCCAGCAGCTTGGACAGGTCGAACACCGGGGAGCTGTTTTTT.

The J gene is TRBJ2-4, the V gene TRBV7-6; D possibly corresponds to TRBD1 (6 bases). With 0 bases removed from V and 5 bases from J, the gap between germline ends came to 17 bases. The CDR3 spans 17 residues. Germline CDR1 reads SGHVS; CDR2 reads FNYEAQ. The CDR3: CASSLAVGRGRQNIQYF. For the CDR3, the DNA is TGTGCCAGCAGCTTAGCGGTGGGCAGGGGCAGGCAAAACATTCAGTACTTC.

The genes are TRBV14 and TRBJ1-4, with a possible D match to TRBD1 (5 bases). This CDR3 has 12 residues. Trimming removed 4 bases from V and 10 bases from J, with 10 bases in between. From germline, CDR1 is SGHDN and CDR2 FVKESK. The CDR3 loop is CASSRNQGKLFF. The CDR3 nucleotides read TGTGCCAGCAGCCGAAACCAGGGAAAACTGTTTTTT.

The chain uses TRBV30 and TRBJ2-5; perhaps TRBD2 as D (5 bases). Matching the DNA end better, TRBJ2-7 makes the J call doubtful. The germline CDR1 and CDR2 sequences are GTSNPN and SVGIG (reference sequence). The CDR3 has 13 residues. The CDR3 sequence: CACNSDFTYEQYF. CDR3 sequence (DNA): TGTGCCTGTAACTCGGACTTTACCTACGAGCAGTACTTC.

The CDR3 spells CASSLRPSRTEAFF. CDR3 bases: TGTGCCAGCAGCTTACGCCCCTCGCGGACTGAAGCTTTCTTT. The chain carries TRBV7-3 and TRBJ1-1, with D unresolved. The germline V gene encodes CDR1 SGHTA and CDR2 FQGTGA. This CDR3 is 14 amino acids long. Deletions cut 2 bases from V and 5 bases from J, with 12 bases between.

The rearrangement joins TRBV14 to TRBJ2-1, with 7 nucleotides matching TRBD2. J gave up 4 bases and V 0 bases, and 3 bases lay outside the gene matches. The CDR3 spans 15 residues. Germline V gene lookup returns CDR1 SGHDN and CDR2 FVKESK. CDR3 in DNA: TGTGCCAGCAGCCAAGAGCCAGCGGGATACAATGAGCAGTTCTTC. It encodes CASSQEPAGYNEQFF.

The rearrangement links TRBV11-1 to TRBJ2-7; 8 nucleotides align to TRBD2. Germline CDR1 SGHAT, CDR2 FQDESV (reference sequence). The CDR3 spans 14 residues. After removal of 2 bases from V and 2 bases from J, the junction contained 2 bases not matched to a gene. CDR3 region: CASSLSGGTYEQYF. The CDR3 DNA follows: TGTGCCAGCAGCTTAAGCGGGGGTACCTACGAGCAGTACTTC.

The chain joins TRBV5-1 to TRBJ1-5; the D is unclear. The germline gives CDR1 SGHRS, CDR2 YFSETQ. Trimming removed 0 bases from V and 9 bases from J, with 13 bases in between. The CDR3 is 14 residues long. CDR3 nucleotides: TGCGCCAGCAGCTTGGGAACGTCCTCGGGGCCCCAGCATTTT. This sequence encodes CASSLGTSSGPQHF. The full variable domain, rest sourced from reference TRBV5-1 and TRBJ1-5, is KAGVTQTPRYLIKTRGQQVTLSCSPISGHRSVSWYQQTPGQGLQFLFEYFSETQRNKGNFPGRFSGRQFSNSRSEMNVSTLELGDSALYLCASSLGTSSGPQHFGDGTRLSIL.

This chain joins TRBV2 and TRBJ1-5; TRBD1 agrees at 10 bases. After removal of 5 bases from V and 3 bases from J, the junction contained 4 bases not matched to a gene. Per germline, CDR1 SNHLY and CDR2 FYNNEI. This CDR3 has 15 residues. CDR3 amino acids: CASSSGTGVNQPQHF. The CDR3 nucleotides are TGTGCCAGCAGTTCCGGGACAGGGGTCAATCAGCCCCAGCATTTT.

This clone has just one count. The genes are TRBV4-3 and TRBJ2-7, with D perhaps matching TRBD2 (7 bases). This CDR3 region has 14 residues. Trimming shortened V by 0 bases and J by 6 bases, and 12 bases separated the two germline ends. CDR1 LGHNA and CDR2 YSLEER come from the germline V gene. CDR3 in amino acids: CASSQDGGGREQYF. DNA of the CDR3: TGCGCCAGCAGCCAAGATGGGGGGGGCCGCGAGCAGTACTTC.